Listed below are T cell receptor beta chains from one sample, sequenced in a study of T cell repertoires in cytomegalovirus infection. TCRdb independently ran MiXCR on the reads; one entry per CDR3 protein. The repertoire holds about 530,000 distinct CDR3 sequences, with less than 30% as singletons. Sequencing was performed on PBMCs. All receptors derive from a human donor in good health (CMV status not recorded). Some clones in this sample may be carry-over from other donors' samples. Both conserved end residues are trimmed from each CDR3.

>TRBV20-1
SALTSGNTGELF
>TRBV19
ASSPFQGTQSPLH
>TRBV12-3/TRBV12-4
ASSPGQGERGYT
>TRBV6-5
ASSYSGGRQETQY
>TRBV12-3/TRBV12-4
ATRRNANTGELF
>TRBV19
ASSHTGENIQY
>TRBV7-9
ASSTGGGTEAF
>TRBV7-2
ASSSPLGAETQY
>TRBV19
ASSIGLNEKLF
>TRBV19
ASRMAGPGYEQY
>TRBV7-2
ASTNRDEQF
>TRBV7-8
ASSPTGFYSNQPQH
>TRBV6-5
ASSYSTGGSYGYT
>TRBV4-1
ASSQVGTGGSPYEQY
>TRBV7-8
ASSPAGGGAGANVLT
>TRBV6-2/TRBV6-3
ASSYRASYNEQF
>TRBV29-1
SVEDVTGVNTDTQY
>TRBV7-2
ASSLQGTANTEAF
>TRBV7-9
ASSPPGDSNQPQH
>TRBV7-2
ASSMDRGAYEQY
>TRBV20-1
SARDAGNYGYT
>TRBV3-1
ASSHRSPGYGANVLT
>TRBV7-9
ASSFSATPLTNEQF
>TRBV20-1
SARMWIREKGVKLF
>TRBV11-1
ASSLLRQGNTGELF
>TRBV29-1
SGKTGSVKTQY
>TRBV11-3
ASSFSGNTEAF
>TRBV7-8
ASSLRREGETQY
>TRBV28
ASRRTGDFAQH
>TRBV11-3
ASRKSAGAGETQY
>TRBV4-1
ASSQDLVLAGGWQY
>TRBV7-2
ASTGTGGPQH
>TRBV11-2
ASSLDQVVNTEAF
>TRBV19
AIGTSGSEQF
>TRBV11-1
ASSGAGGSLEQY
>TRBV4-1
ASSQEDRGKEETQY
>TRBV7-6
ASSQGGGRNTIY
>TRBV6-8
ASSSTRRRFNQPQH
>TRBV5-4
ASGTASGRSDTQY
>TRBV30
ALSGLAGAEQF
>TRBV5-5
ASRLDRGRVEQF